A selection of T cell receptor beta chains follows, all from one sample in a study of blood T cell repertoires in COVID-19. The data were produced by immunoSEQ multiplex PCR, yet TCRdb's version contains in-frame clones alone and is incomplete. The sample carries some 240,000 clones, around 84% recorded once. Input material: peripheral blood. Receptors originate from a man aged 45-65 years with active or convalescent COVID-19. Both conserved end residues are part of each CDR3. A D gene is named only where the DNA matches it firmly. Only part of the rows carry a size: once, few, many, or a class if the clone is expanded.

J gene: TRBJ1-5
clone size: NA
V gene: TRBV19
D gene: NA
CDR3 DNA: TGTGCCAGTAGTTGGGAGGTCGGTAGGAAGCCCCAGCATTTT
CDR3 protein: CASSWEVGRKPQHF

J gene: TRBJ2-5
clone size: few
V gene: TRBV3-1/TRBV3-2
D gene: TRBD2
CDR3 DNA: TGTGCCAGCAGCCCCCTAGCGGGAGGGCACGAGACCCAGTACTTC
CDR3 protein: CASSPLAGGHETQYF

J gene: TRBJ2-5
clone size: once
V gene: TRBV6-6
D gene: NA
CDR3 DNA: TGTGCCAGCAACCCCCGGGCCGGGAGTAGAGAGACCCAGTACTTC
CDR3 protein: CASNPRAGSRETQYF

J gene: TRBJ2-1
clone size: NA
V gene: TRBV11-2
D gene: NA
CDR3 DNA: TGTGCCAGCAGCTTAGGGGTAGGACTTGAGCAGTTCTTC
CDR3 protein: CASSLGVGLEQFF

J gene: TRBJ2-2
clone size: NA
V gene: TRBV4-2
D gene: NA
CDR3 DNA: TGTGCCAGCAGCCAAGAAGGAGGCTCCGGGGGAACCGGGGAGCTGTTTTTT
CDR3 protein: CASSQEGGSGGTGELFF

J gene: TRBJ1-1
clone size: once
V gene: TRBV6-5
D gene: NA
CDR3 DNA: TGTGCCAGTCGGACACCCAGTTCCCCCGAAGCTTTCTTT
CDR3 protein: CASRTPSSPEAFF

J gene: TRBJ1-1
clone size: NA
V gene: TRBV5-1
D gene: NA
CDR3 DNA: TGCGCCAGCAGCCCTGACGGGGATGGGGGCAACACTGAAGCTTTCTTT
CDR3 protein: CASSPDGDGGNTEAFF

J gene: TRBJ2-3
clone size: NA
V gene: TRBV5-1
D gene: NA
CDR3 DNA: TGCGCCAGCAGCTTGGTCATCACAGATACGCAGTATTTT
CDR3 protein: CASSLVITDTQYF

J gene: TRBJ2-1
clone size: few
V gene: TRBV6-6
D gene: TRBD2
CDR3 DNA: TGTGCCAGCAGTTACGGGGGGACTAGGGATTACAATGAGCAGTTCTTC
CDR3 protein: CASSYGGTRDYNEQFF

J gene: TRBJ1-2
clone size: NA
V gene: TRBV12-3/TRBV12-4
D gene: NA
CDR3 DNA: TGTGCCAGCAGTTTGCGGGGATTCTATGGCTACACCTTC
CDR3 protein: CASSLRGFYGYTF

J gene: TRBJ1-2
clone size: NA
V gene: TRBV5-4
D gene: TRBD1
CDR3 DNA: TGTGCCAGCAGCCGGGACAGTTCTAACTATGGCTACACCTTC
CDR3 protein: CASSRDSSNYGYTF